The clone carrying this T cell receptor beta chain has more than one count but fewer than ten. Its cognate antigen is unknown. Included in the TCR beta cDNA libraries were unique molecular identifiers. TCRdb re-called the PCR reads with MiXCR, one entry per CDR3 protein. The sample shows some 690,000 distinct CDR3 sequences, 25% to 30% of them seen only once. The entry originates in a study of post-analysis software for immune sequencing data. Study outcomes and limitations: Five TRBV segments, including TRBV5-6, TRBV5-1 and TRBV20-1, were more frequent in patients than controls.

The length of the CDR3 is 14 residues. Deletions cut 4 bases from V and 4 bases from J, with 11 bases between. Germline assignment: CDR1 SGHTA and CDR2 FQGNSA. The sequenced material came from blood. This rearrangement joins TRBV7-2 to TRBJ2-1, with no clear D. The receptor comes from a girl between 10 and 17 years old with multiple sclerosis. The CDR3 DNA reads as TGTGCCAGCAGCTCTGGCGGACCGTACAATGAGCAGTTCTTC. Translating it yields CASSSGGPYNEQFF. Together with reference TRBV7-2 and TRBJ2-1, the CDR3 gives the full variable domain: GAGVSQSPSNKVTEKGKDVELRCDPISGHTALYWYRQSLGQGLEFLIYFQGNSAPDKSGLPSDRFSAERTGGSVSTLTIQRTQQEDSAVYLCASSSGGPYNEQFFGPGTRLTVL.